A selection of T cell receptor gamma chains follows, all from one sample in a study of Vγ9Vδ2 T cells in congenital toxoplasmosis. TCRdb reapplied CATT to the reads. The profile shows about 390 gamma-chain clones, approximately 10% of them singletons. The source material was gamma-delta T cells from blood. All receptors come from a child younger than 10 born to a mother with Toxoplasma gondii infection during pregnancy, either congenitally infected or uninfected (not recorded which). Both conserved end residues are part of each CDR3. Not all rows give a size; the values are once, few, many and, for expanded clones, a class.

>TRGJ1/TRGJ2|large|TRGV9
TGTGCCTTGTGGGAGGCATATTATAAGAAACTCTTT
CALWEAYYKKLF
>TRGJP2|few|TRGV4
TGTGCCACCTGGGATGGGCCTCCCACTGGTTGGATCAAGACGTTT
CATWDGPPTGWIKTF
>TRGJP2|medium-sized|TRGV4
TGTGCCCCGCCCTCCGCCACGCCAATTAGTAGTGATTGGATCAAGACGTTT
CAPPSATPISSDWIKTF
>TRGJ1/TRGJ2|large|TRGV3
TGTGCCACCTGGGACGACGGGAAACTCTTT
CATWDDGKLF
>TRGJP|large|TRGV9
TGTGCCTTGTGGGAGGTGATAAGAGAGTTGGGCAAAAAAATCAAGGTATTT
CALWEVIRELGKKIKVF
>TRGJ1/TRGJ2|large|TRGV9
TGTGCCTTGTGGGAGCCTTATTATTATAAGAAACTCTTT
CALWEPYYYKKLF
>TRGJP1|large|TRGV8
TGTGCCACCTGGGTTTATACCACTGGTTGGTTCAAGATATTT
CATWVYTTGWFKIF
>TRGJP|large|TRGV9
TGTGCCTTGTGGGAGAACCCAGTGCAGTTGGGCAAAAAAATCAAGGTATTT
CALWENPVQLGKKIKVF
>TRGJ1/TRGJ2|large|TRGV4
TGTGCCACCTGGGATGTGGATAAGAAACTCTTT
CATWDVDKKLF
>TRGJ1/TRGJ2|large|TRGV2
TGTGCCACCTGGGACGGGCTTGATTATAAGAAACTCTTT
CATWDGLDYKKLF
>TRGJ1/TRGJ2|large|TRGV4
TGTGCCACCTGGTTCGACGTAGGGAAACTCTTT
CATWFDVGKLF
>TRGJ1/TRGJ2|large|TRGV10
TGTGCTGCGTGGGATTATGTCTATTATAAGAAACTCTTT
CAAWDYVYYKKLF
>TRGJP|large|TRGV9
TGTGCCTTGTGGGAGGTGCTGGAGTTGGGCAAAAAAATCAAGGTATTT
CALWEVLELGKKIKVF
>TRGJ1/TRGJ2|.|TRGV5
TGTGCCACCTGGGACAGGCCTCAGCATTATAAGAAACTCTTT
CATWDRPQHYKKLF
>TRGJ1/TRGJ2|large|TRGV10
TGTGCTGCGTGGGATGTGTATAAGAAACTCTTT
CAAWDVYKKLF
>TRGJ1/TRGJ2|large|TRGV2
TGTGCCACCTGGGACGGGCTAGAGAAACTCTTT
CATWDGLEKLF
>TRGJP1|large|TRGV5
TGTGCCACCTGGGACTTCACTGGTTGGTTCAAGATATTT
CATWDFTGWFKIF
>TRGJ1/TRGJ2|large|TRGV8
TGTGCCACCTGGGATAAGTATTATTATAAGAAACTCTTT
CATWDKYYYKKLF
>TRGJP2|.|TRGV10
TGTGCTGCGTCCGAAGGGAGTAGTGATTGGATCAAGACGTTT
CAASEGSSDWIKTF
>TRGJ1/TRGJ2|large|TRGV10
TGTGCTGCGTGGGACCTTTATTATAAGAAACTCTTT
CAAWDLYYKKLF
>TRGJP1|large|TRGV10
TGTGCTGCGTGGGATTCGGTGGGCACTGGTTGGTTCAAGATATTT
CAAWDSVGTGWFKIF
>TRGJ1/TRGJ2|medium-sized|TRGV5
TGTGCCACCTGGGACAGGCCTGGGTATAAGAAACTCTTT
CATWDRPGYKKLF
>TRGJ1/TRGJ2|large|TRGV5
TGTGCCACCTGGGATTATTATAAGAAACTCTTT
CATWDYYKKLF
>TRGJP1|medium-sized|TRGV3
TGTGCCACCTGGGACCAACATACCACTGGTTGGTTCAAGATATTT
CATWDQHTTGWFKIF
>TRGJP|large|TRGV9
TGTGCCTTGTGGGAGGTGCACCGGCAAGAGTTGGGCAAAAAAATCAAGGTATTT
CALWEVHRQELGKKIKVF
>TRGJP|medium-sized|TRGV9
TGTGCCTTGTGGGAGACTCAAGAGTTGGGCAAAAAAATCAAGGTATTT
CALWETQELGKKIKVF
>TRGJP2|large|TRGV10
TGTGCTGCGTGGGGCCTAGTTTATGATTGGATCAAGACGTTT
CAAWGLVYDWIKTF
>TRGJ1/TRGJ2|medium-sized|TRGV3
TGTGCCACCTGGGACAGGCAGAGCTATAAGAAACTCTTT
CATWDRQSYKKLF
>TRGJ1/TRGJ2|large|TRGV5
TGTGCCACCTGGGACCCTGAGGGCTATTATAAGAAACTCTTT
CATWDPEGYYKKLF
>TRGJ1/TRGJ2|large|TRGV3
TGTGCCACCTGGGGGTATTATAAGAAACTCTTT
CATWGYYKKLF
>TRGJP|large|TRGV9
TGTGCCTTGTGGGAGGACCGCCAAGAGTTGGGCAAAAAAATCAAGGTATTT
CALWEDRQELGKKIKVF
>TRGJP2|large|TRGV8
TGTGCCACCTGGGAACCAAAAGGTGATTGGATCAAGACGTTT
CATWEPKGDWIKTF
>TRGJ1/TRGJ2|large|TRGV8
TGTGCCACCTGGTCAATAATTAGGGAGAAACTCTTT
CATWSIIREKLF
>TRGJP|large|TRGV9
TGTGCCTTGTGGTTGCAAGAGTTGGGCAAAAAAATCAAGGTATTT
CALWLQELGKKIKVF
>TRGJP1|large|TRGV5
TGTGCCACCTGGGAAAGGGAGGCGGCGGCCACTGGTTGGTTCAAGATATTT
CATWEREAAATGWFKIF
>TRGJ1/TRGJ2|large|TRGV2
TGTGCCACCTGGGACGGGAGTTTGAATTATTATAAGAAACTCTTT
CATWDGSLNYYKKLF
>TRGJP|.|TRGV9
TGTGCCTTGTGGGAGGGCAACCAAGAGTTGGGCAAAAAAATCAAGGTATTT
CALWEGNQELGKKIKVF
>TRGJ1/TRGJ2|large|TRGV10
TGTGCTGCGTGGGATGATGAGATGGATAAGAAACTCTTT
CAAWDDEMDKKLF